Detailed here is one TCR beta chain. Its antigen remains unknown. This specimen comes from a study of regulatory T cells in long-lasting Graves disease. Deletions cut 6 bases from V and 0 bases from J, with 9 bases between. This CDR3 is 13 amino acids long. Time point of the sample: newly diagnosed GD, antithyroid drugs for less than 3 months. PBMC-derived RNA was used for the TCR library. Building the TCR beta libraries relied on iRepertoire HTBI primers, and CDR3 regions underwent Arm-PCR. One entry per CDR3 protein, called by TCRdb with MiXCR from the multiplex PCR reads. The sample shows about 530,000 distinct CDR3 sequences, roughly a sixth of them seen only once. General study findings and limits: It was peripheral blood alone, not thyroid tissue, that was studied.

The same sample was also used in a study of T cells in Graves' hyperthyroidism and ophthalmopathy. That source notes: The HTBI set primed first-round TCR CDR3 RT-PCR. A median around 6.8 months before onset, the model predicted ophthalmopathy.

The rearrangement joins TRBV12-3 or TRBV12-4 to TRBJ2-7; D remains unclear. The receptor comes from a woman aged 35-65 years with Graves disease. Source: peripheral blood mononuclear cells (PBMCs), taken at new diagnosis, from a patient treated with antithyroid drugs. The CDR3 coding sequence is TGTGCCAGCAGACCCTGGGGCTCCTACGAGCAGTACTTC. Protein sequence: CASRPWGSYEQYF.